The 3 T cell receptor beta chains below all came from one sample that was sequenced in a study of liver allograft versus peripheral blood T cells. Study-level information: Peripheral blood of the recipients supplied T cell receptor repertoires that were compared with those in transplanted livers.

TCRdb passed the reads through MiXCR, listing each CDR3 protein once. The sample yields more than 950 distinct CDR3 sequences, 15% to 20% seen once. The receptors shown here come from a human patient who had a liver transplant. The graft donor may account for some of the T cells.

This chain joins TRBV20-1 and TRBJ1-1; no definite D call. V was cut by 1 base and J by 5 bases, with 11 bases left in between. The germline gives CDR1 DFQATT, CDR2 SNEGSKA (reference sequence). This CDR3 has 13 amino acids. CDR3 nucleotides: TGCAGTGCTAGAGTCCCTTCGGGGACTGAAGCTTTCTTT. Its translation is CSARVPSGTEAFF.

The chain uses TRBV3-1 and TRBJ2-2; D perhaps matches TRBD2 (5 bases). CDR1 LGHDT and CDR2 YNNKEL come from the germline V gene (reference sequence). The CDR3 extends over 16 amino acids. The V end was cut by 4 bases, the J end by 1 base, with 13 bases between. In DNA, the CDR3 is TGTGCCAGCAGCCCCCCCTACCGGGAGAACACCGGGGAGCTGTTTTTT. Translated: CASSPPYRENTGELFF. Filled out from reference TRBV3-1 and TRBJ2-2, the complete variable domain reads DTAVSQTPKYLVTQMGNDKSIKCEQNLGHDTMYWYKQDSKKFLKIMFSYNNKELIINETVPNRFSPKSPDKAHLNLHINSLELGDSAVYFCASSPPYRENTGELFFGEGSRLTVL.

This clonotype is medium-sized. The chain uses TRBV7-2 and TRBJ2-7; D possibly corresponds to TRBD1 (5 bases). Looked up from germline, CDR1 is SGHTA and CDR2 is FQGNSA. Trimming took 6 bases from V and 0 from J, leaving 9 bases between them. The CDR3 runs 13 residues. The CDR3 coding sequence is TGTGCCAGCAGTCCGACAGCCTCCTACGAGCAGTACTTC. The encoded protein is CASSPTASYEQYF. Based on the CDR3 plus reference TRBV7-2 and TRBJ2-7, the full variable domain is GAGVSQSPSNKVTEKGKDVELRCDPISGHTALYWYRQSLGQGLEFLIYFQGNSAPDKSGLPSDRFSAERTGGSVSTLTIQRTQQEDSAVYLCASSPTASYEQYFGPGTRLTVT.